This TCR beta chain was captured by sequencing in a study of cytomegalovirus exposure and HLA in healthy donors. Primers for the PCR totalled 60 Vbeta and 13 Jbeta. The data were produced by immunoSEQ multiplex PCR, yet TCRdb's version contains in-frame clones alone and is incomplete. The sample has approximately 150,000 clones, around two thirds seen once. Notes on the study in general: In a later analysis, CMV-associated beta chains were mostly HLA-associated, it appeared.

J was trimmed by 5 bases and V by 3 bases; bases with no gene match: 5. Germline V gives CDR1 MGHDK, CDR2 SYGVNS. The CDR3 is made up of 15 amino acids. About this clone: Antigen: not known.

The receptor comes from a man aged 25 to 40 in good health and CMV-seropositive. The sequenced sample consisted of PBMCs. V gene TRBV25-1 combines with J gene TRBJ2-4; 9 bases map to TRBD1. The CDR3 loop reads CASSENRGPQNIQYF. The CDR3 DNA reads as TGTGCCAGCAGTGAGAACAGGGGGCCCCAAAACATTCAGTACTTC.